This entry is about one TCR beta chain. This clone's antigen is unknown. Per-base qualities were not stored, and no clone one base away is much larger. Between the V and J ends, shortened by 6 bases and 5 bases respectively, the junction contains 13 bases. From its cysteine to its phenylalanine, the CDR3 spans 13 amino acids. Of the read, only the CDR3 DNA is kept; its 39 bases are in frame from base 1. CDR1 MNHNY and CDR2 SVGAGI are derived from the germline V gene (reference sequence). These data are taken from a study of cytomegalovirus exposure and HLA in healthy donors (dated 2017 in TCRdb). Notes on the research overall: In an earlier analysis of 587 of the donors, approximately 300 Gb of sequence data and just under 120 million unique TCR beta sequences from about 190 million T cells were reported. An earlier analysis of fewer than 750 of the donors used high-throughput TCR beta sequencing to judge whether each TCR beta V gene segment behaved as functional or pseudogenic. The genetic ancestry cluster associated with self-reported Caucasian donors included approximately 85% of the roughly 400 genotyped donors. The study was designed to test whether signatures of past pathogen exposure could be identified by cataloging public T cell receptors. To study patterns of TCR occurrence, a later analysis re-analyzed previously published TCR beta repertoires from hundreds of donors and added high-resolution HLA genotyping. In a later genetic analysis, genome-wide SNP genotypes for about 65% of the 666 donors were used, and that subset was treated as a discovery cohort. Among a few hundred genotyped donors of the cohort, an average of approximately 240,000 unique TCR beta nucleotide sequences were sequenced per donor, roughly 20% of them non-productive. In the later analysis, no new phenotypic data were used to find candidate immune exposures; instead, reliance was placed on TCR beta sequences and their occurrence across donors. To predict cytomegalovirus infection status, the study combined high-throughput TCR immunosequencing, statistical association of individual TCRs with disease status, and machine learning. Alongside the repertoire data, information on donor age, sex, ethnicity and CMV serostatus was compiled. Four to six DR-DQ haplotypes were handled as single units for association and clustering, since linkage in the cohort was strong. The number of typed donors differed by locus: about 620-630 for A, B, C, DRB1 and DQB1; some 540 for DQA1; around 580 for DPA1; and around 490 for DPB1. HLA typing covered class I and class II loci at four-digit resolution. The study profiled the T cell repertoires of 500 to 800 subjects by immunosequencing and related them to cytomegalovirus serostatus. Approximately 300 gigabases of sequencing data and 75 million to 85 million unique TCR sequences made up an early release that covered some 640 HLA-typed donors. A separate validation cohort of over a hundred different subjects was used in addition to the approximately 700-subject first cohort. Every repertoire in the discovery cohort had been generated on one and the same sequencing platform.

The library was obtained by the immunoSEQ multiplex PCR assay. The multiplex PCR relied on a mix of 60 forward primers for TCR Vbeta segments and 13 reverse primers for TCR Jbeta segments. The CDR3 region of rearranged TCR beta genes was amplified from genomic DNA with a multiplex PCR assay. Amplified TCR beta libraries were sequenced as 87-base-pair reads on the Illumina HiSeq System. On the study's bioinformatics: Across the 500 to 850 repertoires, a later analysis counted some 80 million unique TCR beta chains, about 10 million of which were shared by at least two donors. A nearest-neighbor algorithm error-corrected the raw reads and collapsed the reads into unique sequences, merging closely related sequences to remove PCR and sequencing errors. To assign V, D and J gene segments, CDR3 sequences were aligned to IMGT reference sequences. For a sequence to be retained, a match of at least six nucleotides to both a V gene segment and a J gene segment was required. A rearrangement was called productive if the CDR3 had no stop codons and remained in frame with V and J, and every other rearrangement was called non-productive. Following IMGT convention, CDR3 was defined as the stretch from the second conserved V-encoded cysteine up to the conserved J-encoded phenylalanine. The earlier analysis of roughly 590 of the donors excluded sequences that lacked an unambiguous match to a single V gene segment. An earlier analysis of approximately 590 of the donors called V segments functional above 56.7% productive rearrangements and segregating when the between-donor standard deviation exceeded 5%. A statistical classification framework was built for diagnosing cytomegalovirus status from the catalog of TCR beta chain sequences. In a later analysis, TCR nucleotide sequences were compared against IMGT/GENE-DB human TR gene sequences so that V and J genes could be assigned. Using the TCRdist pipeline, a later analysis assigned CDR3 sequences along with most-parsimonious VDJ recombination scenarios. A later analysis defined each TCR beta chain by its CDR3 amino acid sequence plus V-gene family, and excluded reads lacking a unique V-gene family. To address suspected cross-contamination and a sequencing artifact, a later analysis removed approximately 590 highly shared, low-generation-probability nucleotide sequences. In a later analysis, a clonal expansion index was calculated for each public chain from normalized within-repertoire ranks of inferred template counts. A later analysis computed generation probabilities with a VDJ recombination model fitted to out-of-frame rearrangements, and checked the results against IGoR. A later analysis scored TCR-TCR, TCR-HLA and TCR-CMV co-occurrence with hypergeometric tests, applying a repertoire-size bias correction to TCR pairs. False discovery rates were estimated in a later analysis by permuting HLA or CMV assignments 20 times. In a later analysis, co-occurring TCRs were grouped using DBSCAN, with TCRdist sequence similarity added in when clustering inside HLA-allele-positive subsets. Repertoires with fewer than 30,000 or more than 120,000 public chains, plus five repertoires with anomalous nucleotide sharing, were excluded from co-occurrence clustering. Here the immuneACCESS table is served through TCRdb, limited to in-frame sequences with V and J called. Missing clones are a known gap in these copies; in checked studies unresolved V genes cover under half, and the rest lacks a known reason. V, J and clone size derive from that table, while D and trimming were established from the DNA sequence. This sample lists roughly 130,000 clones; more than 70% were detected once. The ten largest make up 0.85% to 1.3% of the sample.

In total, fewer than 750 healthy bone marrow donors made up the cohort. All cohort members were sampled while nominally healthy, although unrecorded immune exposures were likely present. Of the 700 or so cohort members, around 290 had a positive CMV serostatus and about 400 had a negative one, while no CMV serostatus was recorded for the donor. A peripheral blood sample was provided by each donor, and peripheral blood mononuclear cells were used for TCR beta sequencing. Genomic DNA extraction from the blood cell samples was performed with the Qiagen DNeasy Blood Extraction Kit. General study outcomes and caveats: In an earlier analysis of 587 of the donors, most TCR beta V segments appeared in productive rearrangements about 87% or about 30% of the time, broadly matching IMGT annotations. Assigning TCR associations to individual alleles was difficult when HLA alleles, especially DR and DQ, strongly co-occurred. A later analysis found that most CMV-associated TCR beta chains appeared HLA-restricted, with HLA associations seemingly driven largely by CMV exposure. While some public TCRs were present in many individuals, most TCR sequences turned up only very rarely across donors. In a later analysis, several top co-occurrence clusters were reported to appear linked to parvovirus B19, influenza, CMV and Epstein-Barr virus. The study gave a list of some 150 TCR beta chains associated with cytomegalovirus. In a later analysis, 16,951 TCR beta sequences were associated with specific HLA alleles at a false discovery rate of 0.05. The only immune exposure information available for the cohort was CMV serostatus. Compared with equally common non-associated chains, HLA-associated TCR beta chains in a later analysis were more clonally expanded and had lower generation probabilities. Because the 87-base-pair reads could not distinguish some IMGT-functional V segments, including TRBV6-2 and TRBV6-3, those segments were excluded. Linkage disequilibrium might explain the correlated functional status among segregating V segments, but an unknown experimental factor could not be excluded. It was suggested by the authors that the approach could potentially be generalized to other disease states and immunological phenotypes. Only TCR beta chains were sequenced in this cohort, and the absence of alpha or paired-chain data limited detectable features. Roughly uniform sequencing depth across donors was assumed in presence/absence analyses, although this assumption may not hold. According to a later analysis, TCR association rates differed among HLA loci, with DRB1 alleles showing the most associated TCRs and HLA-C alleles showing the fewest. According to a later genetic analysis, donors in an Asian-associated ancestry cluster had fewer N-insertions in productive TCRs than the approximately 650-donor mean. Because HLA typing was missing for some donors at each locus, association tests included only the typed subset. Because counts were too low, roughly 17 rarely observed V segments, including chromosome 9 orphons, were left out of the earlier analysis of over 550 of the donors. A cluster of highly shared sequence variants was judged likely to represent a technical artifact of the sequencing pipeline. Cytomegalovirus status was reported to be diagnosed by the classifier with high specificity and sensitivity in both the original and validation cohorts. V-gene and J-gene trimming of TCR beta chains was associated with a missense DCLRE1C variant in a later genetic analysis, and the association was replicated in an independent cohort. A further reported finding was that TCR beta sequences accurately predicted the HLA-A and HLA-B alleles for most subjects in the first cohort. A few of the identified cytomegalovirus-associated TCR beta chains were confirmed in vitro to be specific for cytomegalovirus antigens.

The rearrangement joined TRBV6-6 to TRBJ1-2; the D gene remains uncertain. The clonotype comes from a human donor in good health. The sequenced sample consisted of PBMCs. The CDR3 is CASSPGITYGYTF. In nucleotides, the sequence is TGTGCCAGCAGCCCCGGGATAACTTATGGCTACACCTTC.